This T cell receptor (beta chain) was found in a study of regulatory T cells in long-lasting Graves disease. Indicated time point: newly diagnosed GD, antithyroid drugs for less than 3 months. After RNA was extracted from PBMCs, the TCR library was made from it. HTBI primers from iRepertoire and Arm-PCR of CDR3 regions yielded the TCR beta libraries. Using its own MiXCR run on the multiplex PCR reads, TCRdb lists one record per CDR3 protein. The data hold more than 400,000 distinct CDR3 sequences, with around 15% observed a single time. V lost 0 bases, J lost 2 bases, and 12 bases lay in between. CDR1 and CDR2 from the germline V gene are GTSNPN and SVGIG (reference sequence). This CDR3 is built from 15 residues. The same sample was also used in a study of T cells in Graves' hyperthyroidism and ophthalmopathy. This second study says: Diagnosing involved the use of clinical symptoms, serum thyroxine and TRAb, thyroid ultrasound and orbital computed tomography. HTBI primers were the set used in a first-round RT-PCR of the TCR CDR3. Ophthalmopathy was told apart from stable hyperthyroidism by a 13 V-J model.

Sample: peripheral blood mononuclear cells (PBMCs), taken at new diagnosis, from a patient treated with antithyroid drugs. This chain links TRBV30 with TRBJ2-3; a possible D gene is TRBD2 (6 bases). This TCR came from a man aged 35 to 55 with Graves disease. CDR3: CAWSVFAGTTDTQYF. The CDR3 DNA reads TGTGCCTGGAGTGTATTTGCGGGGACCACAGATACGCAGTATTTT. Together with reference TRBV30 and TRBJ2-3, the CDR3 gives the full variable domain: SQTIHQWPATLVQPVGSPLSLECTVEGTSNPNLYWYRQAAGRGLQLLFYSVGIGQISSEVPQNLSASRPQDRQFILSSKKLLLSDSGFYLCAWSVFAGTTDTQYFGPGTRLTVL.